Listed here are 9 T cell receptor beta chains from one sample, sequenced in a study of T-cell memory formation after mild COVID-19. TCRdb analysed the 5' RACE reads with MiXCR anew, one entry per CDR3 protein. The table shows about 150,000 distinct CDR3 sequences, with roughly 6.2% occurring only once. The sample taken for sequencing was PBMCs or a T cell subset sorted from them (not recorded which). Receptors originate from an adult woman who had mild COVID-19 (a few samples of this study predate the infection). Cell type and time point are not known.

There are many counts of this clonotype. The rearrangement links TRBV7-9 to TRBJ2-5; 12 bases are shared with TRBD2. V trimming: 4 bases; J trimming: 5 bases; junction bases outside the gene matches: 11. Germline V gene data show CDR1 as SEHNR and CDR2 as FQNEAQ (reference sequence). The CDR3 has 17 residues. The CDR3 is CASSSPLAGGPHETQYF. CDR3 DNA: TGTGCCAGCAGCTCTCCTCTAGCGGGAGGGCCTCACGAGACCCAGTACTTC.

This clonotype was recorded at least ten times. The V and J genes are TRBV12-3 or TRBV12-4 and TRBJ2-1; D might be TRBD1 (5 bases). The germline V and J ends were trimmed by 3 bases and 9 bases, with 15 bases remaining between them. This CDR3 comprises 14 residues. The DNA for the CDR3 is TGTGCCAGCAGTTTTAGCAGGGATGTTGGTGAGCAGTTCTTC. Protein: CASSFSRDVGEQFF.

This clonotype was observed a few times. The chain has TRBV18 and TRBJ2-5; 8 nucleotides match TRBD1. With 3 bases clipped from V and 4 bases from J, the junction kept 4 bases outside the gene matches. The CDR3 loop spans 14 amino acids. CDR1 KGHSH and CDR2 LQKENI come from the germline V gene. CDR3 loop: CASSPDRASETQYF. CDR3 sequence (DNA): TGTGCCAGCTCACCGGACAGGGCGTCAGAGACCCAGTACTTC.

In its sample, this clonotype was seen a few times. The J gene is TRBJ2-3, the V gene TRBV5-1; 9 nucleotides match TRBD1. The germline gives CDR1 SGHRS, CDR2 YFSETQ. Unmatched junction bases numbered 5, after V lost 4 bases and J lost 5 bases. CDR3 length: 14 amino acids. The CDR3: CASSTGTGIDTQYF. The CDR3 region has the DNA TGCGCCAGCAGCACCGGGACAGGGATAGATACGCAGTATTTT.

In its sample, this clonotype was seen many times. CDR3 sequence reads: CASSLVGPSNEQFF. In DNA, the CDR3 is TGTGCCAGCAGCTTAGTCGGGCCCTCCAATGAGCAGTTCTTC. This chain links TRBV7-9 with TRBJ2-1; D call uncertain. Germline CDR1 and CDR2: SEHNR and FQNEAQ (reference sequence). Trimming removed 1 base from V and 6 bases from J, with 10 bases in between. CDR3 size: 14 residues. Complete variable domain (other parts from reference TRBV7-9 and TRBJ2-1): DTGVSQNPRHKITKRGQNVTFRCDPISEHNRLYWYRQTLGQGPEFLTYFQNEAQLEKSRLLSDRFSAERPKGSFSTLEIQRTEQGDSAMYLCASSLVGPSNEQFFGPGTRLTVL.

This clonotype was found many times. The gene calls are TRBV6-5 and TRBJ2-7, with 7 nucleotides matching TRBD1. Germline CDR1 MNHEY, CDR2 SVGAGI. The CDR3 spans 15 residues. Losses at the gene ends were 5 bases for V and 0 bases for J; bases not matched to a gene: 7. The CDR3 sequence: CASSLKGQSSYEQYF. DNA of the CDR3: TGTGCCAGCAGTCTGAAGGGACAGAGCTCCTACGAGCAGTACTTC.

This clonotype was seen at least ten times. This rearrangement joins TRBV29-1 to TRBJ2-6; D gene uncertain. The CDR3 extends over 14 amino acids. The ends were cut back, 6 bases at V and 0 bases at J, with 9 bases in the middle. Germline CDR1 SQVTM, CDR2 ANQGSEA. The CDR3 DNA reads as TGCAGCGTCCGACTGCTCTCTGGGGCCAACGTCCTGACTTTC. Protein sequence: CSVRLLSGANVLTF.

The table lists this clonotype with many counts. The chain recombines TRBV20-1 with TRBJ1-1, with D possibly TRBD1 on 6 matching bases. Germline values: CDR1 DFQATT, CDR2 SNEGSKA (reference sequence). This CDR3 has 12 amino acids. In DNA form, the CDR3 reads TGCAGCGGAGGGTACAGGGCCACTGAAGCTTTCTTT. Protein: CSGGYRATEAFF.

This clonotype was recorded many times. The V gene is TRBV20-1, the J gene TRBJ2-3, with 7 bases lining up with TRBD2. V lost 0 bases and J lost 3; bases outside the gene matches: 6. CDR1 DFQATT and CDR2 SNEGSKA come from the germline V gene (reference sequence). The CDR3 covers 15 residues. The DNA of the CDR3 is TGCAGTGCTAGAGATACGGGCGGGAGAACAGATACGCAGTATTTT. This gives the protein CSARDTGGRTDTQYF.